The 9 T cell receptor beta chains given below trace back to one sample, sequenced in a study of Graves' ophthalmopathy and Graves' hyperthyroidism. RNA transcripts yielded amplified TCR beta CDR3 regions. An opening RT-PCR round employed HTBI primers and preceded a second-round multiplex PCR. Each CDR3 protein is one row after TCRdb ran MiXCR on the multiplex PCR reads. The sample yields roughly 610,000 distinct CDR3 sequences, about a fifth seen once. Sample: peripheral blood. The receptors here all came from a woman between 18 and 29 years old with stable Graves' hyperthyroidism. Some clones in this sample may be carry-over from other donors' samples.

The chain links TRBV12-3 or TRBV12-4 to TRBJ1-2, with 9 bases lining up with TRBD1. Losses at the gene ends were 7 bases for V and 4 bases for J; bases not matched to a gene: 10. The CDR3 length is 15 residues. The CDR3 nucleotides are TGTGCCAGCACTATCGGGACAGGGCGAGCCTATGGCTACACCTTC. Amino acids: CASTIGTGRAYGYTF.

Many counts were recorded for this clonotype. The rearrangement uses TRBV6-1 and TRBJ1-2, with 11 positions matching TRBD1. J was trimmed by 2 bases and V by 4 bases; bases with no gene match: 9. The CDR3 contains 17 residues. Germline V gives CDR1 MNHNS, CDR2 SASEGT. CDR3 sequence reads: CASSARDRGSLNYGYTF. The CDR3 DNA is TGTGCCAGCAGTGCACGGGACAGGGGGTCTCTAAACTATGGCTACACCTTC.

The CDR3 spells CASSQVVSLSYEQYF. The CDR3 coding sequence is TGCGCCAGCAGCCAAGTCGTTAGTCTTTCCTACGAGCAGTACTTC. The rearrangement joins TRBV4-1 to TRBJ2-7; no clear D gene. V was clipped by 1 base and J by 1 base, with 11 bases between them. The CDR3 contains 15 residues. Germline CDR1 is MGHRA and CDR2 is YSYEKL.

This clonotype showed up many times. V gene TRBV28 combines with J gene TRBJ2-7, with a possible D match to TRBD2 (7 bases). The CDR3 consists of 15 residues. The germline gives CDR1 MDHEN, CDR2 SYDVKM. V lost 6 bases and J 0 bases, leaving 15 bases between the germline ends. The CDR3 DNA reads TGTGCCAGCAGATTGGAGGGGGGGATCTCCTACGAGCAGTACTTC. This encodes CASRLEGGISYEQYF. The variable domain in full, with the rest retrieved from reference TRBV28 and TRBJ2-7, is DVKVTQSSRYLVKRTGEKVFLECVQDMDHENMFWYRQDPGLGLRLIYFSYDVKMKEKGDIPEGYSVSREKKERFSLILESASTNQTSMYLCASRLEGGISYEQYFGPGTRLTVT.

This clonotype was observed at least ten times. The chain employs TRBV24-1 and TRBJ2-7, with 7 bases identical to TRBD1. The germline CDR1 and CDR2 sequences are KGHDR and SFDVKD. J gave up 2 bases and V 2 bases, and 5 bases lay outside the gene matches. The CDR3 extends over 15 amino acids. The CDR3 sequence is CATSDSGQATYEQYF. The CDR3 DNA reads as TGTGCCACCAGTGATTCTGGACAGGCCACCTACGAGCAGTACTTC.

Remarks on this clonotype: This sequence may be a read error, since a much larger clone differs from it by one base. The chain has TRBV19 and TRBJ1-5; a weak D match, TRBD1 (6 bases). The CDR3 length is 15 residues. Between the trimmed V and J ends, which lost 0 bases and 7 bases, there was a span of 13 bases. Germline V gene sequence: CDR1 LNHDA, CDR2 SQIVND (reference sequence). Here the CDR3 reads CASSIDRGPGQPQHF. CDR3 in DNA: TGTGCCAGTAGTATAGACAGGGGTCCGGGACAGCCCCAGCATTTT. Filled out from reference TRBV19 and TRBJ1-5, the complete variable domain reads DGGITQSPKYLFRKEGQNVTLSCEQNLNHDAMYWYRQDPGQGLRLIYYSQIVNDFQKGDIAEGYSVSREKKESFPLTVTSAQKNPTAFYLCASSIDRGPGQPQHFGDGTRLSIL.

There are a few counts of this clonotype. V usage is TRBV19 and J usage is TRBJ2-5, with 11 bases lining up with TRBD2. This CDR3 contains 14 residues. Trimming at V came to 7 bases and at J to 5 bases, leaving 6 bases not matched to a gene. CDR1 and CDR2 (germline): LNHDA, SQIVND (reference sequence). In nucleotides, the CDR3 is TGTGCCAGTACTAGCGGGAGGTACCCGGAGACCCAGTACTTC. This codes for CASTSGRYPETQYF.

This clonotype has ten or more counts. The rearrangement links TRBV20-1 to TRBJ1-5; TRBD1 matches 7 bases. Germline values: CDR1 DFQATT, CDR2 SNEGSKA (reference sequence). The CDR3 loop spans 16 amino acids. J gave up 3 bases and V 0 bases, and 8 bases lay outside the gene matches. CDR3 sequence (DNA): TGCAGTGCTAGAGATCTAGCAGGGGGAGACAATCAGCCCCAGCATTTT. Translation gives CSARDLAGGDNQPQHF.

This chain connects TRBV19 to TRBJ2-5, with 8 bases aligning to TRBD1. V shed 4 bases, J shed 2 bases, and the junction held 9 bases outside the gene matches. Germline CDR1 is LNHDA and CDR2 is SQIVND (reference sequence). The CDR3 loop spans 16 amino acids. This CDR3 is CASSKKDRGPQETQYF. The CDR3 DNA follows: TGTGCCAGTAGTAAGAAAGACAGGGGACCACAAGAGACCCAGTACTTC.